This is a list of T cell receptor beta chains from one sample in a study of CD4 and CD8 cells across lung adenocarcinoma regions. TCRdb re-called the PCR reads with MiXCR, one entry per CDR3 protein. The sample includes about 4,400 distinct CDR3 sequences, approximately 50% seen only once; the top ten take 14%. The sample was CD4+ T cells from the margin of a lung tumor. These receptors were collected from a female donor with lung adenocarcinoma. The CD4 and CD8 labels of this study may be unreliable. Each CDR3 is given with its conserved first and last residue. D genes are given only for firm matches. Part of the rows lack a size; the others show once, few, many or a class for expanded clones.

TRBV12-3/TRBV12-4	many	TRBJ2-7	.	14	CASSFGGETYEQYF	TGTGCCAGCAGTTTCGGCGGGGAAACCTACGAGCAGTACTTC
TRBV6-1	large	TRBJ2-1	TRBD2	16	CASSVSLARSYNEQFF	TGTGCCAGCAGTGTCTCACTAGCGCGCTCCTACAATGAGCAGTTCTTC
TRBV7-8	few	TRBJ2-5	.	12	CASSRWGETQYF	TGTGCCAGCAGCCGTTGGGGGGAGACCCAGTACTTC
TRBV7-2	once	TRBJ2-1	.	14	CAGSGGGYEDTQYF	TGTGCGGGCAGCGGCGGCGGGTACGAAGATACGCAGTACTTT
TRBV6-5	medium-sized	TRBJ2-3	TRBD2	15	CASSYRAGGTDTQYF	TGTGCCAGCAGTTACCGGGCGGGGGGCACAGATACGCAGTATTTT
TRBV7-6	.	TRBJ2-5	.	13	CASSLELQETQYF	TGTGCCAGCAGCTTAGAGCTGCAAGAGACCCAGTACTTC
TRBV27	large	TRBJ2-7	.	14	CASSLERAPYEQYF	TGTGCCAGCAGTTTGGAGCGGGCGCCCTACGAGCAGTACTTC
TRBV11-2	few	TRBJ2-1	TRBD2	15	CASSLLAGPQETQFF	TGTGCCAGCAGCTTACTAGCGGGGCCCCAAGAGACCCAGTTCTTC
TRBV7-7	few	TRBJ2-7	TRBD2	17	CASSLVYLAGEVYEQYF	TGTGCTAGCAGCTTAGTATACTTAGCGGGAGAGGTCTACGAGCAGTACTTC
TRBV27	large	TRBJ2-3	.	16	CASSLSQTVSTDTQYF	TGTGCCAGCAGTTTATCCCAGACAGTTAGCACAGATACGCAGTATTTT
TRBV6-5	once	TRBJ2-1	TRBD1	15	CASSSYDRGGETQFF	TGTGCCAGCAGTTCCTACGACAGGGGTGGGGAGACCCAGTTCTTC
TRBV10-3	.	TRBJ2-2	TRBD2	16	CAISKTGTTSTGELFF	TGTGCCATCAGTAAGACCGGGACTACGAGCACCGGGGAGCTGTTTTTT
TRBV12-3/TRBV12-4	medium-sized	TRBJ2-3	TRBD2	15	CASSFSLAGGNTQYF	TGTGCCAGCAGTTTTTCCCTAGCGGGAGGGAATACGCAGTATTTT
TRBV6-1	.	TRBJ2-5	TRBD1	12	CASRTGSETQYF	TGTGCCAGCAGGACAGGGTCAGAGACCCAGTACTTC
TRBV11-3	.	TRBJ1-6	.	13	CATQTENNSPLHF	TGTGCCACCCAAACAGAGAATAATTCACCCCTCCACTTT
TRBV12-3/TRBV12-4	.	TRBJ2-2	.	13	CASSQIIDGELFF	TGTGCCAGCAGTCAGATAATCGACGGGGAGCTGTTTTTT
TRBV6-1	.	TRBJ2-1	TRBD1	15	CASQDAQGNNGEQFF	TGTGCCAGCCAGGACGCACAGGGGAACAATGGCGAGCAGTTCTTC
TRBV6-1	medium-sized	TRBJ2-5	TRBD1	17	CASSENGGGTGNQKQYF	TGTGCCAGCAGTGAAAACGGTGGGGGGACAGGCAACCAAAAGCAGTACTTC
TRBV10-2	.	TRBJ2-5	.	13	CASGRGLQETQYF	TGCGCCAGCGGACGGGGCTTGCAAGAGACCCAGTACTTC
TRBV15	.	TRBJ2-1	TRBD2	17	CATSRDGTSGAYNEQFF	TGTGCCACCAGCAGGGACGGGACTAGCGGAGCATACAATGAGCAGTTCTTC
TRBV4-1	few	TRBJ1-1	TRBD1	15	CASSQVGQGITEAFF	TGCGCCAGCAGCCAAGTCGGACAGGGGATCACTGAAGCTTTCTTT
TRBV27	medium-sized	TRBJ2-2	TRBD2	16	CASSPLTSGATGELFF	TGTGCCAGCAGTCCGCTGACTAGCGGGGCAACCGGGGAGCTGTTTTTT
TRBV11-3	many	TRBJ1-1	TRBD1	16	CASSLEGGRVNTEAFF	TGTGCCAGCAGCTTAGAAGGGGGCAGGGTTAACACTGAAGCTTTCTTT
TRBV6-1	once	TRBJ1-1	.	14	CASRKMGGKTEAFF	TGTGCCAGCAGAAAAATGGGAGGGAAGACTGAAGCTTTCTTT
TRBV6-1	.	TRBJ2-3	TRBD1	15	CASSSDRVPTDTQYF	TGTGCCAGCAGCTCGGACAGGGTTCCTACCGATACGCAGTATTTT
TRBV7-3	once	TRBJ2-5	.	15	CASSFSTTPGETQYF	TGTGCCAGCAGCTTTAGTACTACCCCTGGGGAGACCCAGTACTTC
TRBV6-1	medium-sized	TRBJ1-1	.	15	CASTQSGLENTEAFF	TGTGCCAGCACCCAGTCGGGGCTTGAGAACACTGAAGCTTTCTTT
TRBV6-1	medium-sized	TRBJ1-1	.	10	CASSRTNFFF	TGTGCCAGCAGCCGGACAAATTTTTTCTTT
TRBV4-2	.	TRBJ2-7	.	17	CASSKGHGTGNTYEQYF	TGTGCCAGCAGCAAGGGACACGGGACCGGAAATACCTACGAGCAGTACTTC
TRBV27	.	TRBJ1-2	.	17	CASSPSQNPHGNYGYTF	TGTGCCAGCAGTCCCTCGCAGAATCCGCACGGAAACTATGGCTACACCTTC
TRBV12-3/TRBV12-4	.	TRBJ2-6	.	14	CASAQAQNASELFF	TGTGCCAGCGCCCAGGCCCAGAACGCGAGTGAGCTGTTTTTC
TRBV6-1	.	TRBJ2-2	TRBD2	15	CASSESGGDTGELFF	TGTGCCAGCAGTGAAAGTGGGGGGGACACCGGGGAGCTGTTTTTT
TRBV6-1	few	TRBJ1-5	TRBD1	15	CASSDRDSSNQPQHF	TGTGCCAGCAGTGACCGGGACAGTAGCAATCAGCCCCAGCATTTT
TRBV6-1	.	TRBJ1-2	TRBD1	16	CASRPKRTDRDYGYTF	TGTGCCAGCAGACCCAAACGGACAGACAGGGACTATGGCTACACCTTC
TRBV6-1	medium-sized	TRBJ1-4	.	15	CASSEAQGGNEKLFF	TGTGCCAGCAGTGAAGCACAGGGTGGGAATGAAAAACTGTTTTTT